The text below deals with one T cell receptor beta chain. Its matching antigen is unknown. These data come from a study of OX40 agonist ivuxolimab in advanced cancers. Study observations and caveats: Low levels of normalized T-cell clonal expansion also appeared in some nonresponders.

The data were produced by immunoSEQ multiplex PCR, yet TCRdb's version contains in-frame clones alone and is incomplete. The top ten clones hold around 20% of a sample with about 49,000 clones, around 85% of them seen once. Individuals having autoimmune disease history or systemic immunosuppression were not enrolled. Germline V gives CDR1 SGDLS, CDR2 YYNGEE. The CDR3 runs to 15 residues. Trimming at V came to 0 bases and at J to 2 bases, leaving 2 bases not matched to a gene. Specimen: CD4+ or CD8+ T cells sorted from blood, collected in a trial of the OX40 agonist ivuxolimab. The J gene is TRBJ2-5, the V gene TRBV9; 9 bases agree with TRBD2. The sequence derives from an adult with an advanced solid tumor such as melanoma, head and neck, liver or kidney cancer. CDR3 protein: CASSVVSGRQETQYF. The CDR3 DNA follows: TGTGCCAGCAGCGTAGTTAGCGGGAGACAAGAGACCCAGTACTTC.